A selection of T cell receptor beta chains follows, all from one sample in a study of cytomegalovirus exposure and HLA in healthy donors. Some clones are missing from TCRdb's copy, which holds only in-frame ones; the method was immunoSEQ multiplex PCR. The profile covers more than 85,000 clones, with approximately 70% appearing a single time and 5.4% taken by the ten largest. Sequences were obtained from PBMCs. These receptors were obtained from an older woman in good health and CMV-seropositive. The CDR3 runs from the conserved cysteine through the conserved F or W. Each record gives: clone size, J gene, V gene, D gene, CDR3 protein, CDR3 DNA. A D gene is named only where the DNA matches it firmly. Part of the rows lack a size; the others show once, few, many or a class for expanded clones.

>.|TRBJ1-4|TRBV19|TRBD1
CASSLGQFWEKLFF
TGTGCCAGTAGCCTGGGACAGTTTTGGGAAAAACTGTTTTTT
>few|TRBJ2-1|TRBV6-5|.
CASSHYPIGNEQFF
TGTGCCAGCAGCCACTACCCCATAGGAAATGAGCAGTTCTTC
>.|TRBJ1-3|TRBV30|TRBD1
CAGIPWTGGSGNTIYF
TGTGCCGGAATCCCCTGGACAGGGGGCTCTGGAAACACCATATATTTT
>.|TRBJ2-5|TRBV20-1|.
CSVGSQGTQYF
TGCAGTGTTGGGTCCCAGGGGACCCAGTACTTC
>.|TRBJ2-6|TRBV5-1|.
CASSLTTGANVLTF
TGCGCCAGCAGCTTGACAACTGGGGCCAACGTCCTGACTTTC
>.|TRBJ2-3|TRBV5-1|TRBD2
CASRRPESSGGVDTQYF
TGCGCCAGCAGGCGCCCCGAATCTAGCGGGGGGGTAGATACGCAGTATTTT
>.|TRBJ1-1|TRBV2|.
CASSRGGNTEAFF
TGTGCCAGCAGTCGGGGAGGAAACACTGAAGCTTTCTTT
>.|TRBJ2-1|TRBV18|TRBD2
CASSPASGGAHNEQFF
TGTGCCAGCTCACCTGCTAGCGGGGGGGCCCACAATGAGCAGTTCTTC
>few|TRBJ1-6|TRBV10-3|TRBD1
CAISEDRAGSPLHF
TGTGCCATCAGTGAAGACAGGGCGGGTTCACCCCTCCACTTT
>.|TRBJ1-2|TRBV2|.
CASSEEAGHGYTF
TGTGCCAGCAGTGAAGAGGCGGGACATGGCTACACCTTC
>once|TRBJ2-1|TRBV5-6|.
CASSLAGLSNEQFF
TGTGCCAGCAGCTTGGCTGGGCTTTCCAATGAGCAGTTCTTC
>once|TRBJ1-2|TRBV4-3|TRBD1
CASSQGVGDSYGYTF
TGCGCCAGCAGCCAAGGGGTTGGGGACAGCTATGGCTACACCTTC
>.|TRBJ1-2|TRBV6-1|.
CASSELHLANYGYTF
TGTGCCAGCAGTGAATTACACCTAGCTAACTATGGCTACACCTTC